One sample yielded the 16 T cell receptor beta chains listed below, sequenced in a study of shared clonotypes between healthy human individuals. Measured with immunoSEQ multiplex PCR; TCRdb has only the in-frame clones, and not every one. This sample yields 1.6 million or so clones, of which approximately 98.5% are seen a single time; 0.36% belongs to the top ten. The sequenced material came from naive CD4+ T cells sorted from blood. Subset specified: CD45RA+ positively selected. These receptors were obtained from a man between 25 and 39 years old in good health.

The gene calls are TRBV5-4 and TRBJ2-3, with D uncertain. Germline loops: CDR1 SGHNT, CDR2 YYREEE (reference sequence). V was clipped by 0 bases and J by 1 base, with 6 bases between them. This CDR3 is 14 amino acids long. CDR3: CASSLGSRTDTQYF. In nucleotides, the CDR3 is TGTGCCAGCAGCTTGGGGTCTCGCACAGATACGCAGTATTTT.

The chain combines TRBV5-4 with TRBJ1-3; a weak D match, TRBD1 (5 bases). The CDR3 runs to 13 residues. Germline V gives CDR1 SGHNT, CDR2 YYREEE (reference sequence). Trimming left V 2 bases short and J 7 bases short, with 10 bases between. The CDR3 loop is CASSLGAGNTIYF. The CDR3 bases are TGTGCCAGCAGCTTAGGGGCCGGGAACACCATATATTTT.

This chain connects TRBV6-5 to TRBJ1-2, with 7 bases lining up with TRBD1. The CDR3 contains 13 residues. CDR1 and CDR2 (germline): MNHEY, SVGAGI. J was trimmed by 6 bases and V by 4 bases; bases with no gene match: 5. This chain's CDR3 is CASSWETGHGYTF. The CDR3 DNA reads TGTGCCAGCAGTTGGGAGACAGGGCATGGCTACACCTTC.

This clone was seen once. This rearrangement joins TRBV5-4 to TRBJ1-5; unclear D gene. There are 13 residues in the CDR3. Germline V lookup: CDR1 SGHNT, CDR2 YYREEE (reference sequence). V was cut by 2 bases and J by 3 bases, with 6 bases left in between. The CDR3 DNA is TGTGCCAGCAGCTTCGGGCTCAATCAGCCCCAGCATTTT. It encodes CASSFGLNQPQHF.

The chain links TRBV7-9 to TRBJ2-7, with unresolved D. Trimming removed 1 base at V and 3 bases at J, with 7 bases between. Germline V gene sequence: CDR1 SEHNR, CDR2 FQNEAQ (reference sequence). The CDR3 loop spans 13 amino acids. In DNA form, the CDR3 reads TGTGCCAGCAGCTTAGGCTCACACTACGAGCAGTACTTC. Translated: CASSLGSHYEQYF.

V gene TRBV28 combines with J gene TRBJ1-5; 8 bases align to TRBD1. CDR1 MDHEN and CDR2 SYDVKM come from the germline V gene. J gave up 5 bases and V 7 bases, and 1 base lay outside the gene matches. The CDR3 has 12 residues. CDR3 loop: CASTGGHQPQHF. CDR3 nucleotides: TGTGCCAGCACAGGGGGCCATCAGCCCCAGCATTTT.

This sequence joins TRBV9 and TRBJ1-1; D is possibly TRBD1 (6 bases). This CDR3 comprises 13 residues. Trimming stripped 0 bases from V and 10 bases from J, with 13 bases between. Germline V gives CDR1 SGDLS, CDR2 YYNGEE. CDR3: CASSVDQGRAAFF. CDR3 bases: TGTGCCAGCAGCGTAGATCAGGGGAGGGCAGCTTTCTTT.

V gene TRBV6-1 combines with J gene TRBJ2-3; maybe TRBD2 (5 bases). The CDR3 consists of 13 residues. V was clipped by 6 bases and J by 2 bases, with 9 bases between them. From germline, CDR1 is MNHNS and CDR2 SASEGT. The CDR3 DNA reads TGTGCCAGCAGGGCGACTATCACAGATACGCAGTATTTT. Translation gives CASRATITDTQYF.

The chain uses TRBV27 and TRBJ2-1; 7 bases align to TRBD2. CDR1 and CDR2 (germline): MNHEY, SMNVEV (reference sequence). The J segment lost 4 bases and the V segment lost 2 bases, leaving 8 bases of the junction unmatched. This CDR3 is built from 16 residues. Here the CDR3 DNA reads TGTGCCAGCAGTTTAGCTTCTAGCGGATTATACAATGAGCAGTTCTTC. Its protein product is CASSLASSGLYNEQFF.

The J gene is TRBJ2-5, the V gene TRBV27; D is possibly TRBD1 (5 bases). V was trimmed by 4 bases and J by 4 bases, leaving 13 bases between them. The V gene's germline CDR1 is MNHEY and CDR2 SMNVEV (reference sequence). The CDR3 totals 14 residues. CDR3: CASSYTGVGETQYF. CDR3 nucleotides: TGTGCCAGCAGTTACACAGGAGTTGGAGAGACCCAGTACTTC.

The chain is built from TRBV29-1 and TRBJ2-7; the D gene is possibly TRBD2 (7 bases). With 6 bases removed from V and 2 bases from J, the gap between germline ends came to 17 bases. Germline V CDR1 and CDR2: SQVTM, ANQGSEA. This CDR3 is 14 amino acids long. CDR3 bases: TGCAGCGTGGGAGGTGGCGGGGGCCCCTACGAGCAGTACTTC. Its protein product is CSVGGGGGPYEQYF.

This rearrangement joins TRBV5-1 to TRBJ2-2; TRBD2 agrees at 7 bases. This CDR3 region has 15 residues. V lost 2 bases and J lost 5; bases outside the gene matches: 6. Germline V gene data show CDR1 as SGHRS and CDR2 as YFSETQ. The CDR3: CASSFRDYVTGELFF. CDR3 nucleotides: TGCGCCAGCAGCTTCCGGGACTATGTGACCGGGGAGCTGTTTTTT.

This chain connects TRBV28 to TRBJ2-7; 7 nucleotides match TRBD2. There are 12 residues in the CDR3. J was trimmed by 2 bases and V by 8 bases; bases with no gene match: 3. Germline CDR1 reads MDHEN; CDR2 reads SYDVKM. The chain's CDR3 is CASGLAAYEQYF. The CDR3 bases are TGTGCCAGCGGGCTAGCGGCCTACGAGCAGTACTTC.

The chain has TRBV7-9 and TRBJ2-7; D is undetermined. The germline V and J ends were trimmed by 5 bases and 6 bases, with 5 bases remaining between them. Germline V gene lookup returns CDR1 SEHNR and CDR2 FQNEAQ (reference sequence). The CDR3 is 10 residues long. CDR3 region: CASSPSEQYF. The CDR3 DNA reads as TGTGCCAGCAGCCCGTCCGAGCAGTACTTC.

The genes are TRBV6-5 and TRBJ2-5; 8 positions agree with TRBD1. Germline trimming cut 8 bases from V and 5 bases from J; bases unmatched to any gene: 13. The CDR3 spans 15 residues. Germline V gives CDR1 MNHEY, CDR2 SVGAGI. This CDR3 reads CASWRPGTGPETQYF. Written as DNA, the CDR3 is TGTGCCAGCTGGCGCCCAGGGACAGGACCGGAGACCCAGTACTTC.

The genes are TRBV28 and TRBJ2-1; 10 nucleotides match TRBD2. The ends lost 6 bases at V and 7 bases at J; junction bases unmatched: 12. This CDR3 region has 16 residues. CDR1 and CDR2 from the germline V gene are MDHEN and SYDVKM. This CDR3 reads CASRGRAGGPGNEQFF. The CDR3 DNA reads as TGTGCCAGCAGGGGAAGAGCGGGAGGGCCGGGGAATGAGCAGTTCTTC.